Each of the 21 T cell receptor beta chains below was sequenced from the same sample in a study of blood T cell repertoires in COVID-19. Here immunoSEQ multiplex PCR was the method, and the copy in TCRdb shows in-frame clones only, minus some. The data hold around 200,000 clones, with around 83% observed a single time. The sequencing input was peripheral blood. The source of these receptors is a man in his forties with active or convalescent COVID-19.

This clone appeared a single time. J is TRBJ1-1 and V is TRBV30; D is unresolved. V was trimmed by 3 bases and J by 6 bases, leaving 17 bases between them. The length of the CDR3 is 14 residues. Germline-derived CDR1 and CDR2 are GTSNPN and SVGIG (reference sequence). In DNA, the CDR3 is TGTGCCTGGAGCGGAGGGTGGGAGAGGCCTGAAGCTTTCTTT. Amino acid sequence: CAWSGGWERPEAFF.

This chain uses TRBV2 with TRBJ2-1; 13 bases map to TRBD2. The ends lost 2 bases at V and 6 bases at J; junction bases unmatched: 4. This CDR3 region has 16 residues. In germline, CDR1 is SNHLY, CDR2 FYNNEI. CDR3 loop: CASSELRLAGGNEQFF. In nucleotides, the CDR3 is TGTGCCAGCAGTGAACTAAGACTAGCGGGAGGCAATGAGCAGTTCTTC.

J is TRBJ2-1 and V is TRBV9, with D maybe TRBD2 (6 bases). The V gene's germline CDR1 is SGDLS and CDR2 YYNGEE. Trimming stripped 0 bases from V and 2 bases from J, with 9 bases between. The length of the CDR3 is 15 residues. The DNA of the CDR3 is TGTGCCAGCAGCGTAGCGGGGGAGACCTACAATGAGCAGTTCTTC. Amino acids: CASSVAGETYNEQFF.

The chain recombines TRBV21-1 with TRBJ2-3; TRBD2 was called by the table and not checked on the DNA. TRBV21-1 is given as a pseudogene. CDR3 length: 17 residues. The CDR3 sequence is CASIDGRDSGGADTQYF. The CDR3 nucleotides are TGTGCCAGCATCGACGGAAGGGATAGCGGGGGCGCAGATACGCAGTATTTT.

This chain links TRBV3-1 (or the pseudogene TRBV3-2) with TRBJ2-1; 13 positions agree with TRBD2. The CDR3 runs to 15 residues. Trimming removed 4 bases from V and 9 bases from J; junction bases left unmatched: 6. CDR1 and CDR2 from the germline V gene are LGHDT and YNNKEL (reference sequence). The CDR3 DNA reads TGTGCCAGCAGCCTCGGGACTAGCGGGGCTTTTGAGCAGTTCTTC. This codes for CASSLGTSGAFEQFF.

In its sample, this clone was seen a few times. J is TRBJ2-7 and V is TRBV4-1, with 7 bases identical to TRBD1. The V and J ends lost 1 base and 6 bases, in that order; junction bases with no gene match: 3. This CDR3 spans 13 amino acids. The germline V gene encodes CDR1 MGHRA and CDR2 YSYEKL. The CDR3 sequence: CASSQVQGIEQYF. CDR3 coding DNA: TGCGCCAGCAGCCAAGTACAGGGGATCGAGCAGTACTTC.

This clone was observed a handful of times. V gene TRBV12-1 combines with J gene TRBJ2-7; the table gives TRBD1 as D, unverified against the DNA. TRBV12-1 has pseudogene status. The CDR3 is 14 residues long. DNA of the CDR3: TGTGCCAGCAGCGCCCCACAGGGACCCTACGAGCAGTACTTC. Residues: CASSAPQGPYEQYF.

The chain uses TRBV29-1 and TRBJ1-4; TRBD1 matches at 9 bases. Trimming took 5 bases from V and 8 from J; bases not matched to a gene: 9. The germline V gene has CDR1 SQVTM and CDR2 ANQGSEA. The CDR3 has 14 residues. The CDR3 DNA is TGCAGCGTTCGTTCCGGGACAGGGCCCGAAAAACTGTTTTTT. It encodes CSVRSGTGPEKLFF.

This chain links TRBV5-4 with TRBJ1-1; TRBD1 matches 8 bases. The CDR3 is 18 residues long. CDR1 is SGHNT and CDR2 is YYREEE in the germline V gene (reference sequence). After removal of 0 bases from V and 5 bases from J, the junction contained 15 bases not matched to a gene. CDR3 sequence (DNA): TGTGCCAGCAGCTTGGCCTTCGGACAGGGAGTCGGTGGGACTGAAGCTTTCTTT. The encoded protein is CASSLAFGQGVGGTEAFF.

This clone was counted only a few times. The rearrangement links TRBV14 to TRBJ1-2, with D possibly matching TRBD1 (5 bases). This CDR3 is 13 amino acids long. V was cut by 4 bases and J by 4 bases, with 10 bases left in between. Looked up from germline, CDR1 is SGHDN and CDR2 is FVKESK. CDR3 amino acids: CASSPIDSYGYTF. The CDR3 bases are TGTGCCAGCAGCCCCATCGACAGCTATGGCTACACCTTC.

This chain links TRBV3-1 (or the pseudogene TRBV3-2) with TRBJ1-2; D remains ambiguous. CDR3 size: 15 residues. Germline values: CDR1 LGHDT, CDR2 YNNKEL (reference sequence). V lost 0 bases, J lost 4 bases, and 12 bases lay in between. CDR3 region: CASSQDMEVGYGYTF. The CDR3 bases are TGTGCCAGCAGCCAAGATATGGAGGTCGGCTATGGCTACACCTTC.

This clone was seen just once. V usage is TRBV11-3 and J usage is TRBJ2-3; tentatively, D is TRBD2 (5 bases). The V gene's germline CDR1 is SGHNT and CDR2 YENEEA. The CDR3 has 14 residues. With 5 bases removed from V and 6 bases from J, the gap between germline ends came to 15 bases. DNA of the CDR3: TGTGCCAGCAGCAGGACTGTCCTCTCGGATACGCAGTATTTT. As protein: CASSRTVLSDTQYF.

In its sample, this clone was seen once. The rearrangement links TRBV28 to TRBJ2-3; maybe TRBD1 (6 bases). V was shortened by 7 bases and J by 1 base, with 9 bases between the two germline ends. Per germline, CDR1 MDHEN and CDR2 SYDVKM. The CDR3 sequence is 13 residues long. The CDR3 nucleotides are TGTGCCAGCACCTCAGGGGGCACAGATACGCAGTATTTT. Translated, it gives CASTSGGTDTQYF. The complete variable domain, with remaining parts taken from reference TRBV28 and TRBJ2-3, reads DVKVTQSSRYLVKRTGEKVFLECVQDMDHENMFWYRQDPGLGLRLIYFSYDVKMKEKGDIPEGYSVSREKKERFSLILESASTNQTSMYLCASTSGGTDTQYFGPGTRLTVL.

The chain uses TRBV24-1 and TRBJ2-1; weak D call: TRBD2 (6 bases). Germline V CDR1 and CDR2: KGHDR, SFDVKD. CDR3 length: 17 residues. Trimming took 3 bases from V and 0 from J, leaving 14 bases between them. CDR3 in amino acids: CATSDQDYSSSYNEQFF. The CDR3 nucleotides are TGTGCCACCAGTGATCAGGACTATTCTAGCTCCTACAATGAGCAGTTCTTC.

This rearrangement joins TRBV18 to TRBJ1-2; 9 bases line up with TRBD1. Germline-derived CDR1 and CDR2 are KGHSH and LQKENI. The V and J ends lost 6 bases and 1 base, in that order; junction bases with no gene match: 6. The length of the CDR3 is 15 residues. CDR3 amino acids: CASSTTGGNNYGYTF. The CDR3 bases are TGTGCCAGCTCCACGACAGGGGGGAATAACTATGGCTACACCTTC. Together with reference TRBV18 and TRBJ1-2, the CDR3 gives the full variable domain: NAGVMQNPRHLVRRRGQEARLRCSPMKGHSHVYWYRQLPEEGLKFMVYLQKENIIDESGMPKERFSAEFPKEGPSILRIQQVVRGDSAAYFCASSTTGGNNYGYTFGSGTRLTVV.

This chain links TRBV21-1 with TRBJ1-1. TRBV21-1 is a recognized pseudogene. CDR3 size: 16 residues. This CDR3 reads CASSTTNGVRNTEAFF. The CDR3 DNA follows: TGTGCCAGCAGCACCACGAACGGGGTAAGAAACACTGAAGCTTTCTTT.

Remarks on this clone: The identical CDR3 is also encoded by other nucleotide sequences in the sample. The chain couples TRBV2 to TRBJ1-1; TRBD1 agrees at 8 bases. The CDR3 is 13 amino acids. Germline V gene lookup returns CDR1 SNHLY and CDR2 FYNNEI. The V segment lost 6 bases and the J segment 1 base; nucleotides outside the gene matches: 1. CDR3 DNA: TGTGCCAGCAGCGGACAGGGGAACACTGAAGCTTTCTTT. It codes for CASSGQGNTEAFF.

This clone was seen a single time. This chain joins TRBV29-1 and TRBJ1-1; no firm D call. The germline V gene has CDR1 SQVTM and CDR2 ANQGSEA. The ends were cut back, 4 bases at V and 4 bases at J, with 7 bases in the middle. The CDR3 spans 11 residues. The CDR3 loop reads CSVGTITEAFF. The CDR3 DNA is TGCAGCGTTGGGACTATCACTGAAGCTTTCTTT. Full variable domain (missing parts from reference TRBV29-1 and TRBJ1-1): SAVISQKPSRDICQRGTSLTIQCQVDSQVTMMFWYRQQPGQSLTLIATANQGSEATYESGFVIDKFPISRPNLTFSTLTVSNMSPEDSSIYLCSVGTITEAFFGQGTRLTVV.

V is TRBV4-2 and J is TRBJ2-3; 15 bases match TRBD2. The germline V gene has CDR1 LGHNA and CDR2 YNFKEQ. This CDR3 contains 18 residues. Unmatched junction bases numbered 7, after V lost 0 bases and J lost 6 bases. The CDR3 sequence: CASSQDIQGTSGRDTQYF. The CDR3 nucleotides read TGTGCCAGCAGCCAAGACATTCAGGGGACTAGCGGGAGGGATACGCAGTATTTT.

This clone was seen repeatedly, ten times or more. This chain joins TRBV5-1 and TRBJ1-3, with D tentatively TRBD1 (6 bases). CDR1 is SGHRS and CDR2 is YFSETQ in the germline V gene. V was trimmed by 2 bases and J by 0 bases, leaving 12 bases between them. This CDR3 spans 16 amino acids. The CDR3 sequence: CASSFSGTFSGNTIYF. The CDR3, as DNA: TGCGCCAGCAGCTTCTCGGGGACATTCTCTGGAAACACCATATATTTT.

Concerning this clone itself: Relative to the germline gene, one junction end is altered; a read error may explain this. J is TRBJ1-1 and V is TRBV12-5; 7 bases line up with TRBD1. This CDR3 comprises 14 residues. Germline V CDR1 and CDR2: LGHNT, FRNRAP. The CDR3 nucleotides read TGTGCTTCGGGACAGCCTTCCTTGAACACTGAGGCTTTCTTT. Translation: CASGQPSLNTEAFF.